The clone carrying this T cell receptor beta chain was counted at least ten times. Its specificity is unknown. This sample was taken from a study of CD8 T cells in ankylosing spondylitis. Researchers built TCR beta libraries using quantitative 5'-RACE with molecular barcodes. TCRdb analysed the 5' RACE reads with MiXCR anew, one entry per CDR3 protein. The profile shows fewer than 150,000 distinct CDR3 sequences, more than 5.5% of them singletons. This CDR3 contains 16 residues. From germline, CDR1 is ENHRY and CDR2 SYGVKD. V gave up 5 bases and J gave up 0 bases, with 11 bases separating them. Regarding the study as a whole: Reports of some motif variants in reactive arthritis synovial fluid and blood predate this one. Enrichment of disease-linked clones was reportedly significant in matched ankylosing spondylitis synovial fluid.

Sequenced: blood, either unsorted or a sorted T cell fraction (not recorded which). This TCR came from a female donor with ankylosing spondylitis or in good health (not recorded which). The chain couples TRBV10-3 to TRBJ1-6, with D possibly TRBD1 on 5 matching bases. The CDR3 DNA reads as TGTGCCATCAGTCCCGACAGCAGCTCCTATAATTCACCCCTCCACTTT. Translated, it gives CAISPDSSSYNSPLHF.